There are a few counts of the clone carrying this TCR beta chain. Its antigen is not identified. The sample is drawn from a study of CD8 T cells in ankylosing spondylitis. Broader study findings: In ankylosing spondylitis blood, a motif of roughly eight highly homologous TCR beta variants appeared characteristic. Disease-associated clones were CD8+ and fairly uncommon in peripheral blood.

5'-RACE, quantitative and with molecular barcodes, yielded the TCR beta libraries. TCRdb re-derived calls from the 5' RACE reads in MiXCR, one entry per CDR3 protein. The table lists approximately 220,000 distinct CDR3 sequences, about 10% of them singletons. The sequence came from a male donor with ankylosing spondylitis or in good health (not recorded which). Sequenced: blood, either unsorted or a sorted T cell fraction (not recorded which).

CDR3 sequence (DNA): TGTGCCAGCCGACAGGGGGGCTACAATGAGCAGTTCTTC. Protein: CASRQGGYNEQFF. This chain links TRBV7-2 with TRBJ2-1; 9 positions match TRBD1. Germline CDR1 reads SGHTA; CDR2 reads FQGNSA. The CDR3 is 13 amino acids. The trim removed 8 bases at V and 3 bases at J, leaving 2 bases unmatched.